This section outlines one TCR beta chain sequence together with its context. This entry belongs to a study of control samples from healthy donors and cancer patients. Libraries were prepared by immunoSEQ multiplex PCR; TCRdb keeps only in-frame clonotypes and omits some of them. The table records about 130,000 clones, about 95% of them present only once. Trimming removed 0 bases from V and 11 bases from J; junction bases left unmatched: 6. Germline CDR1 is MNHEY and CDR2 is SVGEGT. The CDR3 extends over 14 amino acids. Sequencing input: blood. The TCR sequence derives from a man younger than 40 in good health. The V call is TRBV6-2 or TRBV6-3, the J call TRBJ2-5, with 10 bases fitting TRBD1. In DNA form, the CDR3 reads TGTGCCAGCAGTTACTCGTGGGACAGGGGTCCGCAGTACTTC. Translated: CASSYSWDRGPQYF.